These 20 T cell receptor beta chains share one sample of origin, sequenced in a study of blood T cell repertoires in COVID-19. Assay used: immunoSEQ multiplex PCR; TCRdb lists only in-frame clones, some missing. This table holds 95,000 to 100,000 clones, more than 80% found once. The specimen sequenced was peripheral blood. These receptors came from a human donor in a cohort sampled during active COVID-19.

The V call is TRBV19, the J call TRBJ1-2; 8 bases are shared with TRBD1. This CDR3 has 16 amino acids. In germline, CDR1 is LNHDA, CDR2 SQIVND (reference sequence). The V gene end was trimmed by 5 bases and the J gene end by 0 bases; junction bases not matched to a gene: 8. The CDR3 loop reads CASSPTGTGTNYGYTF. The CDR3 DNA sequence: TGTGCCAGTAGTCCCACCGGGACAGGAACTAACTATGGCTACACCTTC.

This chain connects TRBV28 to TRBJ2-1; 7 bases are a match to TRBD1. CDR1 is MDHEN and CDR2 is SYDVKM in the germline V gene. The trim removed 5 bases at V and 12 bases at J, leaving 13 bases unmatched. The CDR3 totals 14 residues. CDR3 amino acids: CASSTTGAGFGQFF. The CDR3 region has the DNA TGTGCCAGCAGTACTACAGGGGCAGGCTTCGGGCAGTTCTTC.

This chain uses TRBV6-1 with TRBJ1-5; D remains ambiguous. The CDR3 runs 13 residues. V shed 1 base and J shed 4 bases, with 5 bases lying between them. The germline gives CDR1 MNHNS, CDR2 SASEGT. For the CDR3, the DNA is TGTGCCAGCAGTGAAGTGTCAAATCAGCCCCAGCATTTT. Translation: CASSEVSNQPQHF.

V is TRBV27 and J is TRBJ2-7; possibly TRBD2 for D (5 bases). The germline V and J ends were trimmed by 5 bases and 2 bases, with 16 bases remaining between them. The CDR3 covers 15 residues. The germline gives CDR1 MNHEY, CDR2 SMNVEV (reference sequence). The DNA for the CDR3 is TGTGCCAGCAGTGGAGGCGTTACTGTTACCTACGAGCAGTACTTC. This encodes CASSGGVTVTYEQYF.

The chain couples TRBV29-1 to TRBJ2-2; TRBD2 aligns across 7 bases. The CDR3 length is 15 residues. The germline V gene has CDR1 SQVTM and CDR2 ANQGSEA. The ends lost 6 bases at V and 5 bases at J; junction bases unmatched: 12. The CDR3 region has the DNA TGCAGCGTAGTCAGAACTAGCGTTCCTACCGGGGAGCTGTTTTTT. Its protein is CSVVRTSVPTGELFF.

J is TRBJ2-5 and V is TRBV18; TRBD1 matches 7 bases. This CDR3 comprises 16 residues. J was trimmed by 1 base and V by 6 bases; bases with no gene match: 11. Germline V gene lookup returns CDR1 KGHSH and CDR2 LQKENI. CDR3 region: CASSSDRETSQETQYF. In DNA, the CDR3 is TGTGCCAGCTCGTCAGACAGGGAAACCAGCCAAGAGACCCAGTACTTC.

The CDR3 region is CASSLTGFSYNEQFF. In nucleotides, the CDR3 is TGTGCCAGCAGCTTGACAGGTTTTTCCTACAATGAGCAGTTCTTC. The chain joins TRBV6-5 to TRBJ2-1; D may be TRBD1 (6 bases). Deletions cut 6 bases from V and 1 base from J, with 13 bases between. The germline V gene encodes CDR1 MNHEY and CDR2 SVGAGI. The CDR3 sequence is 15 residues long.

The rearrangement uses TRBV11-3 and TRBJ2-1; D perhaps matches TRBD2 (6 bases). The V gene lost 0 bases and the J gene lost 4 bases, with 22 bases spanning the gap. The CDR3 is made up of 19 amino acids. The germline gives CDR1 SGHNT, CDR2 YENEEA. The CDR3 region has the DNA TGTGCCAGCAGCTTAGACGCCCAGGCAGTGGGAGGCCCATACAATGAGCAGTTCTTC. This codes for CASSLDAQAVGGPYNEQFF.

This clone was counted once. The chain uses TRBV11-2 and TRBJ1-6, with D uncertain. This CDR3 is 14 amino acids long. The germline gives CDR1 SGHAT, CDR2 FQNNGV. V gave up 5 bases and J gave up 0 bases, with 5 bases separating them. The CDR3 here is CASSRSSYNSPLHF. CDR3 nucleotides: TGTGCCAGCAGCCGGAGCTCCTATAATTCACCCCTCCACTTT.

This sequence joins TRBV6-5 and TRBJ2-7; 9 bases align to TRBD1. The trim removed 7 bases at V and 0 bases at J, leaving 4 bases unmatched. The germline V gene has CDR1 MNHEY and CDR2 SVGAGI. This CDR3 has 14 residues. The chain's CDR3 is CASKRTGDSYEQYF. In DNA, the CDR3 is TGTGCCAGCAAGAGGACAGGGGACTCCTACGAGCAGTACTTC.

V is TRBV10-3 and J is TRBJ2-7; 12 bases match TRBD1. V was pared by 0 bases and J by 2 bases, with 14 bases of the junction left unmatched. Germline CDR1 reads ENHRY; CDR2 reads SYGVKD. The CDR3 is 20 amino acids. The CDR3, as DNA: TGTGCCATCAGTGAGTCGGTCGGGACAGGGGGCCGTGGCACTACCTACGAGCAGTACTTC. This gives the protein CAISESVGTGGRGTTYEQYF.

The V gene is TRBV7-9, the J gene TRBJ1-4; possibly TRBD1 for D (5 bases). The CDR3 extends over 15 amino acids. Germline CDR1 SEHNR, CDR2 FQNEAQ (reference sequence). The V end lost 3 bases, the J end lost 6 bases, and 14 bases lay between the germline ends. CDR3 in DNA: TGTGCCAGCAGCTTGGGCTCAGGGTGGGATGAAAAACTGTTTTTT. Translated: CASSLGSGWDEKLFF. The whole variable domain, filled in from reference TRBV7-9 and TRBJ1-4, reads DTGVSQNPRHKITKRGQNVTFRCDPISEHNRLYWYRQTLGQGPEFLTYFQNEAQLEKSRLLSDRFSAERPKGSFSTLEIQRTEQGDSAMYLCASSLGSGWDEKLFFGSGTQLSVL.

CDR3 sequence: CASSYRVGAGAGEQYF. The CDR3 bases are TGTGCCAGCAGTTACAGAGTCGGGGCAGGGGCAGGCGAGCAGTACTTC. V usage is TRBV7-2 and J usage is TRBJ2-7, with a weak D call TRBD1 (6 bases). From germline, CDR1 is SGHTA and CDR2 FQGNSA. Trimming cost V 6 bases and J 6 bases, with 24 bases left between them. CDR3 length: 16 residues.

The rearrangement joins TRBV27 to TRBJ2-7; 9 positions agree with TRBD1. J was trimmed by 0 bases and V by 5 bases; bases with no gene match: 5. The CDR3 loop spans 15 amino acids. CDR1 and CDR2 (germline): MNHEY, SMNVEV (reference sequence). The CDR3 bases are TGTGCCAGCAGTCAACAGGGGGCGTTCTCCTACGAGCAGTACTTC. Translation: CASSQQGAFSYEQYF.

The chain employs TRBV11-3 and TRBJ1-1; D ambiguous. The V gene lost 4 bases and the J gene lost 2 bases, with 8 bases spanning the gap. CDR1 and CDR2 (germline): SGHNT, YENEEA. This CDR3 is built from 13 residues. CDR3 nucleotide sequence: TGTGCCAGCAGCTGGGAGGGAAACACTGAAGCTTTCTTT. Its translation is CASSWEGNTEAFF.

CDR3 DNA sequence: TGTGCCAGCAGAAACCGCGTGAACACTGAAGCTTTCTTT. This translates into CASRNRVNTEAFF. The chain links TRBV7-9 to TRBJ1-1; D remains unclear. Germline V gene data show CDR1 as SEHNR and CDR2 as FQNEAQ (reference sequence). The germline V and J ends were trimmed by 6 bases and 0 bases, with 8 bases remaining between them. This CDR3 contains 13 residues. The variable domain in full, with the rest retrieved from reference TRBV7-9 and TRBJ1-1, is DTGVSQNPRHKITKRGQNVTFRCDPISEHNRLYWYRQTLGQGPEFLTYFQNEAQLEKSRLLSDRFSAERPKGSFSTLEIQRTEQGDSAMYLCASRNRVNTEAFFGQGTRLTVV.

This chain links TRBV5-1 with TRBJ1-4, with D uncertain. The CDR3 runs to 15 residues. In germline, CDR1 is SGHRS, CDR2 YFSETQ. Trimming cost V 0 bases and J 3 bases, with 9 bases left between them. CDR3 sequence: CASSLGDLANEKLFF. The CDR3 DNA sequence: TGCGCCAGCAGCTTGGGAGATTTAGCTAATGAAAAACTGTTTTTT.

The chain is built from TRBV7-8 and TRBJ1-3; D is undetermined. CDR1 is SGHVS, CDR2 FQNEAQ, per germline. Trimming stripped 5 bases from V and 1 base from J, with 12 bases between. CDR3 size: 15 residues. This CDR3 reads CASSPMILSGNTIYF. CDR3 nucleotides: TGTGCCAGCAGCCCTATGATCCTTTCTGGAAACACCATATATTTT.

This clone was seen a handful of times. The V gene is TRBV11-2, the J gene TRBJ2-2, with 8 bases aligning to TRBD2. Germline V gene data show CDR1 as SGHAT and CDR2 as FQNNGV. V gave up 2 bases and J gave up 7 bases; unmatched junction bases: 3. The length of the CDR3 is 14 residues. CDR3 bases: TGTGCCAGCAGCTTACTAGCGGGTCACGGGGAGCTGTTTTTT. Its protein product is CASSLLAGHGELFF.

The chain is built from TRBV19 and TRBJ1-5, with TRBD1 identical over 7 bases. The trim removed 6 bases at V and 0 bases at J, leaving 8 bases unmatched. The CDR3 spans 16 residues. Germline V gives CDR1 LNHDA, CDR2 SQIVND (reference sequence). The CDR3 coding sequence is TGTGCCAGTAGGTCACAGGGGTCCCCTAGCAATCAGCCCCAGCATTTT. Its protein product is CASRSQGSPSNQPQHF.